Detailed here is one T cell receptor (beta chain). This clonotype occurred a few times. Its recognized antigen is unknown. No base quality values were provided; no much bigger clone lies one nucleotide off. These data are taken from a study of T-cell reconstitution after alpha-beta-depleted transplantation in children (dated by TCRdb to about 2016). Some background on the complete study: Using TCR repertoire profiling, the study followed T-cell immune reconstitution in a quantitative way in children after TCRalphabeta/CD19-depleted allogeneic hematopoietic cell transplantation. Paper-wide results and their limitations: About two months after transplant, the apparently early recovery of alphabetaT-cell counts reportedly depended on just several hundred clones that had expanded rapidly and came from non-depleted graft cells. Over the following months the frequencies of hyperexpanded clones went down, and after one year T-cell counts and TCRbeta diversity were mostly credited to newly produced T cells. In some patients, high TCRbeta diversity at day 60 was attributed to recipient T cells and intrathymic progenitors that had survived conditioning.

V and J are trimmed by 5 bases and 13 bases, and the gene matches miss 14 bases of the junction. From its cysteine to its phenylalanine, the CDR3 spans 13 amino acids. Only the CDR3 DNA stays, 39 bases, in frame from base 1. CDR1 and CDR2 are read off the germline V gene (reference sequence) as DFQATT and SNEGSKA. The library was obtained by PCR. The listed sequencing device is Illumina HiSeq 2500. TCR libraries were prepared with molecular barcoding, using unique molecular identifiers to normalize TCRbeta repertoire quantification. TCRdb's own reprocessing of the public reads used fastp at Q25 and MiXCR and kept productive beta chains. Identical CDR3 protein sequences are pooled into one entry, listed with their most common genes and DNA. Within this sample are hundreds of thousands of distinct CDR3 sequences, with roughly 13% of them counted one time only. 0.79% of the sample goes to the ten largest clones.

The sample's treatment or condition label, in plain terms: allogeneic hematopoietic cell transplantation with graft depleted of TCRalphabeta T cells and CD19 B cells. The children who served as transplant recipients had been given grafts of TCRalphabeta/CD19-depleted allogeneic hematopoietic cells. The clonotype was recovered from a girl aged 2 to 10 with congenital amegakaryocytic thrombocytopenia, due to receive a stem cell transplant. Sequences were derived from PBMCs, sampled before TCRalphabeta/CD19-depleted stem cell transplant. The chain was built from TRBV20-1 and TRBJ2-4, and TRBD2 matches 7 of the central bases. The encoded CDR3 is CSAGGELSGQQYF. The DNA is TGCAGTGCTGGGGGGGAGCTGTCTGGGCAACAGTACTTC.